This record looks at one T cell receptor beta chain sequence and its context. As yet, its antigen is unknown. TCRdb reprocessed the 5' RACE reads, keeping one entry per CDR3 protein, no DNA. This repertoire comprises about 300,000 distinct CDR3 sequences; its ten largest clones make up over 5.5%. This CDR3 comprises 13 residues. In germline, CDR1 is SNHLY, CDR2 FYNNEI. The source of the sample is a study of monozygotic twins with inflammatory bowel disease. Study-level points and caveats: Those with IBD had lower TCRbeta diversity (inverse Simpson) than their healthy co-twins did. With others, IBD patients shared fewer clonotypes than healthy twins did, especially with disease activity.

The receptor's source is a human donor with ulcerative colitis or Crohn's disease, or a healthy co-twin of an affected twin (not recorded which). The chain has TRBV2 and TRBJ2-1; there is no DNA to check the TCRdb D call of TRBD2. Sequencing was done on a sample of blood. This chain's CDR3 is CASSQTSVREQFF.